These 27 T cell receptor beta chains were all obtained from the same sample, sequenced in a study of T cell responses to AZD1222 COVID-19 vaccine. Sequencing was performed with immunoSEQ multiplex PCR; in TCRdb, only in-frame clones are kept and a portion is missing. The sample carries over 150,000 clones, 75% to 95% recorded once. This specimen consisted of peripheral blood, obtained on day 0 of AZD1222 vaccination. The receptor source for this set is an adult in good health.

This chain uses TRBV21-1 with TRBJ2-1; the table gives TRBD1 as D, unverified against the DNA. TRBV21-1 is labeled a pseudogene. CDR3 size: 17 residues. The CDR3 here is CASPHPPPGGSYNEQFF. DNA for the CDR3: TGTGCCAGCCCCCACCCCCCTCCAGGGGGCTCCTACAATGAGCAGTTCTTC.

This clone was picked up a small number of times. V is TRBV9 and J is TRBJ2-4, with D possibly being TRBD2 (6 bases). There are 16 residues in the CDR3. Trimming removed 3 bases from V and 0 bases from J, with 13 bases in between. CDR1 is SGDLS and CDR2 is YYNGEE in the germline V gene. The CDR3, as DNA: TGTGCCAGCAGCGCTGACTTCGGGGGAGCCAAAAACATTCAGTACTTC. Translated, it gives CASSADFGGAKNIQYF.

The chain recombines TRBV3-1 (or the pseudogene TRBV3-2) with TRBJ2-1; 8 positions match TRBD2. CDR3 length equals 16 residues. The germline V gene has CDR1 LGHDT and CDR2 YNNKEL (reference sequence). J was trimmed by 2 bases and V by 4 bases; bases with no gene match: 7. The CDR3 DNA follows: TGTGCCAGCAGCCCTAAGCGGGGGCCGCCCTACAATGAGCAGTTCTTC. Amino acid sequence: CASSPKRGPPYNEQFF.

The chain combines TRBV6-5 with TRBJ2-7; a possible D gene is TRBD1 (6 bases). CDR3 size: 15 residues. Trimming left V 4 bases short and J 0 bases short, with 13 bases between. The germline gives CDR1 MNHEY, CDR2 SVGAGI. This chain's CDR3 is CASSFQTGGSYEQYF. CDR3 DNA sequence: TGTGCCAGCAGTTTCCAGACAGGAGGCTCCTACGAGCAGTACTTC.

V gene TRBV28 combines with J gene TRBJ1-5, with 8 bases fitting TRBD1. Germline V gives CDR1 MDHEN, CDR2 SYDVKM. After removal of 6 bases from V and 4 bases from J, the junction contained 8 bases not matched to a gene. This CDR3 spans 15 amino acids. In DNA, the CDR3 is TGTGCCAGCAGCTCAGGGGGCCCATGGAATCAGCCCCAGCATTTT. Protein sequence: CASSSGGPWNQPQHF.

V gene TRBV2 combines with J gene TRBJ1-2; 9 bases are a match to TRBD1. The CDR3 runs to 13 residues. Germline V CDR1 and CDR2: SNHLY, FYNNEI. V was pared by 4 bases and J by 4 bases, with 1 base of the junction left unmatched. This chain's CDR3 is CASSGQGGYGYTF. The DNA for the CDR3 is TGTGCCAGCAGTGGACAGGGGGGCTATGGCTACACCTTC.

The chain uses TRBV4-1 and TRBJ2-5; D may match TRBD1 or TRBD2 (5 bases each). The germline CDR1 and CDR2 sequences are MGHRA and YSYEKL. This CDR3 has 15 residues. V lost 1 base and J lost 2, with 11 bases in between. CDR3 protein: CASSQAGTYQETQYF. In DNA form, the CDR3 reads TGCGCCAGCAGCCAAGCAGGGACCTATCAAGAGACCCAGTACTTC.

The chain employs TRBV20-1 and TRBJ2-5, with 8 nucleotides matching TRBD2. The length of the CDR3 is 16 residues. Germline V gene data show CDR1 as DFQATT and CDR2 as SNEGSKA (reference sequence). V gave up 3 bases and J gave up 1 base; unmatched junction bases: 10. The CDR3 protein is CSASLGTSHFQETQYF. The CDR3 DNA reads TGCAGTGCTAGTCTAGGGACTAGTCACTTCCAAGAGACCCAGTACTTC.

This chain connects TRBV5-6 to TRBJ1-4, with a possible D match to TRBD1 (5 bases). The V end was cut by 0 bases, the J end by 4 bases, with 13 bases between. The germline V gene encodes CDR1 SGHDT and CDR2 YYEEEE. The CDR3 consists of 16 residues. CDR3 protein: CASSLASGSINEKLFF. CDR3 DNA: TGTGCCAGCAGCTTGGCCTCAGGGAGCATTAATGAAAAACTGTTTTTT.

This clone was detected once. The rearrangement links TRBV27 to TRBJ1-5; TRBD1 aligns across 7 bases. The CDR3 loop spans 16 amino acids. CDR1 and CDR2 (germline): MNHEY, SMNVEV (reference sequence). V trimming: 5 bases; J trimming: 5 bases; junction bases outside the gene matches: 12. The CDR3 region has the DNA TGTGCCAGCAGTCCGATGGGGGGACAGCCTTATCAGCCCCAGCATTTT. It is translated as CASSPMGGQPYQPQHF.

V usage is TRBV19 and J usage is TRBJ1-3; D ambiguous. The length of the CDR3 is 16 residues. Germline CDR1 and CDR2: LNHDA and SQIVND (reference sequence). Trimming cost V 5 bases and J 8 bases, with 22 bases left between them. Here the CDR3 reads CASSSDPDLSSDTIYF. CDR3 bases: TGTGCCAGTAGTTCAGATCCGGACTTGTCATCGGACACCATATATTTT.

The chain combines TRBV27 with TRBJ2-7; no definite D call. The CDR3 runs to 10 residues. The V end lost 9 bases, the J end lost 2 bases, and 5 bases lay between the germline ends. CDR1 is MNHEY and CDR2 is SMNVEV in the germline V gene (reference sequence). In DNA, the CDR3 is TGTGCCAGTGGCCCCTACGAGCAGTACTTC. It translates to CASGPYEQYF.

The genes are TRBV7-2 and TRBJ2-7; D gene uncertain. The CDR3 contains 13 residues. Germline lookup yields CDR1 SGHTA and CDR2 FQGNSA. Trimming stripped 5 bases from V and 2 bases from J, with 10 bases between. In DNA, the CDR3 is TGTGCCAGCAGCGTGCGAGCGACCTACGAGCAGTACTTC. Translating it yields CASSVRATYEQYF.

The chain combines TRBV5-4 with TRBJ2-3, with 11 bases fitting TRBD2. Per germline, CDR1 SGHNT and CDR2 YYREEE (reference sequence). This CDR3 region has 15 residues. Trimming took 2 bases from V and 6 from J; bases not matched to a gene: 5. The CDR3 sequence: CASSLIAGGSDTQYF. The CDR3 bases are TGTGCCAGCAGCTTAATAGCGGGGGGGTCGGATACGCAGTATTTT.

The V gene is TRBV7-2, the J gene TRBJ1-2, with unresolved D. V was trimmed by 1 base and J by 8 bases, leaving 14 bases between them. Germline CDR1 reads SGHTA; CDR2 reads FQGNSA. The CDR3 is made up of 14 amino acids. CDR3 region: CASSLGFRSGGYTF. The CDR3 region has the DNA TGTGCCAGCAGCTTAGGATTCAGGTCCGGCGGCTACACCTTC.

J is TRBJ2-1 and V is TRBV5-1; D gene unclear. The CDR3 is 13 amino acids. Trimming took 7 bases from V and 8 from J, leaving 16 bases between them. Germline assignment: CDR1 SGHRS and CDR2 YFSETQ. CDR3 region: CASALKIVDEQFF. CDR3 DNA: TGCGCCAGCGCCCTTAAAATAGTAGATGAGCAGTTCTTC.

The chain combines TRBV29-1 with TRBJ1-1; TRBD1 aligns across 9 bases. Germline CDR1 is SQVTM and CDR2 is ANQGSEA. The CDR3 is 13 residues long. V shed 7 bases and J 1 base; nucleotides not matched to a gene: 4. CDR3 in DNA: TGCAGCGCCCAGACAGGGGGGAACACTGAAGCTTTCTTT. It encodes CSAQTGGNTEAFF. Using reference TRBV29-1 and TRBJ1-1 for the parts outside the CDR3, the full variable domain is SAVISQKPSRDICQRGTSLTIQCQVDSQVTMMFWYRQQPGQSLTLIATANQGSEATYESGFVIDKFPISRPNLTFSTLTVSNMSPEDSSIYLCSAQTGGNTEAFFGQGTRLTVV.

The rearrangement links TRBV3-1 (or the pseudogene TRBV3-2) to TRBJ1-3; D remains unclear. V was clipped by 5 bases and J by 4 bases, with 6 bases between them. The V gene's germline CDR1 is LGHDT and CDR2 YNNKEL (reference sequence). CDR3 length equals 12 residues. In nucleotides, the CDR3 is TGTGCCAGCAGCAGAGTAGGAAACACCATATATTTT. The encoded protein is CASSRVGNTIYF.

The chain is built from TRBV7-2 and TRBJ1-4; D gene unclear. In germline, CDR1 is SGHTA, CDR2 FQGNSA. The CDR3 is made up of 15 amino acids. With 0 bases removed from V and 2 bases from J, the gap between germline ends came to 7 bases. CDR3 DNA: TGTGCCAGCAGCTTAGCTCAGCGTACTAATGAAAAACTGTTTTTT. Translation: CASSLAQRTNEKLFF.

The chain couples TRBV19 to TRBJ1-1; TRBD1 matches 7 bases. V lost 7 bases to trimming and J lost 4 bases; unmatched junction nucleotides: 9. This CDR3 comprises 14 residues. CDR1 and CDR2 (germline): LNHDA, SQIVND (reference sequence). CDR3 loop: CASTSGQVSTEAFF. The CDR3 DNA is TGTGCCAGTACCAGCGGACAGGTTTCCACTGAAGCTTTCTTT. Filled out from reference TRBV19 and TRBJ1-1, the complete variable domain reads DGGITQSPKYLFRKEGQNVTLSCEQNLNHDAMYWYRQDPGQGLRLIYYSQIVNDFQKGDIAEGYSVSREKKESFPLTVTSAQKNPTAFYLCASTSGQVSTEAFFGQGTRLTVV.

The rearrangement joins TRBV2 to TRBJ1-6, with D maybe TRBD1 (5 bases). CDR3 length: 13 amino acids. The germline CDR1 and CDR2 sequences are SNHLY and FYNNEI. The V and J ends lost 5 bases and 11 bases respectively, with 13 bases between them. The CDR3, as DNA: TGTGCCAGCAGTTCCGGGACCGAGGCACCCCTCCACTTT. The encoded protein is CASSSGTEAPLHF. Drawing the rest from reference TRBV2 and TRBJ1-6, the complete variable domain is EPEVTQTPSHQVTQMGQEVILRCVPISNHLYFYWYRQILGQKVEFLVSFYNNEISEKSEIFDDQFSVERPDGSNFTLKIRSTKLEDSAMYFCASSSGTEAPLHFGNGTRLTVT.

The CDR3 region is CASSPGQGWDTQYF. The CDR3 DNA is TGCGCCAGCAGCCCAGGGCAGGGGTGGGATACGCAGTATTTT. The chain has TRBV4-3 and TRBJ2-3; tentatively, D is TRBD1 (6 bases). V lost 4 bases and J lost 6, with 14 bases in between. The germline V gene encodes CDR1 LGHNA and CDR2 YSLEER. The CDR3 is 14 residues long.

V gene TRBV7-3 combines with J gene TRBJ1-1; D is possibly TRBD1 (5 bases). The CDR3 is made up of 13 amino acids. V was cut by 5 bases and J by 4 bases, with 11 bases left in between. Germline CDR1 SGHTA, CDR2 FQGTGA. The CDR3, as DNA: TGTGCCAGCAGCCGGGGACTTGGCACTGAAGCTTTCTTT. Translated: CASSRGLGTEAFF.

The chain has TRBV5-4 and TRBJ1-3; D gene ambiguous. This CDR3 is built from 13 residues. The germline V gene encodes CDR1 SGHNT and CDR2 YYREEE (reference sequence). V gave up 1 base and J gave up 0 bases, with 2 bases separating them. The DNA of the CDR3 is TGTGCCAGCAGCTTGTACTCTGGAAACACCATATATTTT. It translates to CASSLYSGNTIYF.

The chain joins TRBV4-3 to TRBJ1-2; TRBD1 is a possible D gene (5 bases). V lost 1 base and J 2 bases, leaving 14 bases between the germline ends. This CDR3 is 16 amino acids long. Looked up from germline, CDR1 is LGHNA and CDR2 is YSLEER. The CDR3 loop reads CASSQALTAGNYGYTF. The CDR3, as DNA: TGCGCCAGCAGCCAAGCGTTAACTGCAGGGAACTATGGCTACACCTTC.

This chain connects TRBV9 to TRBJ1-1, with D unresolved. Germline V gene lookup returns CDR1 SGDLS and CDR2 YYNGEE. This CDR3 region has 16 residues. With 4 bases removed from V and 0 bases from J, the gap between germline ends came to 16 bases. Here the CDR3 reads CASSINGNGLNTEAFF. In nucleotides, the CDR3 is TGTGCCAGCAGCATAAACGGCAACGGATTGAACACTGAAGCTTTCTTT.

The chain has TRBV3-1 (or the pseudogene TRBV3-2) and TRBJ1-5; 7 nucleotides line up with TRBD1. The germline V gene has CDR1 LGHDT and CDR2 YNNKEL (reference sequence). V was pared by 1 base and J by 4 bases, with 4 bases of the junction left unmatched. This CDR3 contains 15 residues. The CDR3 loop is CASSQGQGGNQPQHF. Written as DNA, the CDR3 is TGTGCCAGCAGCCAAGGACAGGGTGGGAATCAGCCCCAGCATTTT.